This is a list of T cell receptor beta chains from one sample in a study of neoadjuvant anti-PD-1 for oral cavity cancer. Only in-frame clones appear in the TCRdb table, and some are missing; sequencing was by immunoSEQ multiplex PCR. Of 55,000 to 75,000 clones listed, 85% to 90% were seen once; the top ten hold 2.5% to 3%. This specimen consisted of PBMCs, obtained after nivolumab (anti-PD-1) treatment. These receptors were obtained from a person between 40 and 80 years old with oral cavity squamous cell carcinoma. CDR3s include the opening cysteine and the closing phenylalanine or tryptophan. The D gene is left open where the match is weak. Size is stated for part of the rows, as once, few or many counts, or as a class when the clone is expanded.

TGTGCCAGCAGTGAAGGTGGGACCTCTTATGGCTACACCTTC	CASSEGGTSYGYTF	TRBV6-1	-	TRBJ1-2	-
TGTGCCACCAGCAGTGGGCCTACCTCTGGAAACACCATATATTTT	CATSSGPTSGNTIYF	TRBV15	-	TRBJ1-3	-
TGTGCCAGCAGTCCCCAACTAGCGGGAAGCACAGATACGCAGTATTTT	CASSPQLAGSTDTQYF	TRBV27	-	TRBJ2-3	TRBD2
TGCGCCAGCAGCTTGACACAGTACCAAGAGACCCAGTACTTC	CASSLTQYQETQYF	TRBV5-1	-	TRBJ2-5	-
TGTGCCAGCAGCGTGCACCAACAGGGTGAAGCTTTCTTT	CASSVHQQGEAFF	TRBV7-9	-	TRBJ1-1	-
TGTGCCAGCAGTTCCCTCTCCTACGAGCAGTACTTC	CASSSLSYEQYF	TRBV28	-	TRBJ2-7	-
TGTGCCTGGAGTGTACGAGGGTTGGTCGGGGAGCTGTTTTTT	CAWSVRGLVGELFF	TRBV30	-	TRBJ2-2	-
TGTGCCAGCAGCCTCCGAACAGGGCTTCAGCATGACTATGGCTACACCTTC	CASSLRTGLQHDYGYTF	TRBV7-8	once	TRBJ1-2	-
TGTGCCAGCAGCTCAACTGGTGATGAGCAGTTCTTC	CASSSTGDEQFF	TRBV5-6	-	TRBJ2-1	-
TGTGCCAGCAGTTCCGACAGGGCGGTTCAGCCCCAGCATTTT	CASSSDRAVQPQHF	TRBV6-1	-	TRBJ1-5	TRBD1
TGCGCCAGCAGTCGCGCCGGGGTTCGCTCCTACAATGAGCAGTTCTTC	CASSRAGVRSYNEQFF	TRBV4-1	-	TRBJ2-1	-
TGTGCCAGTACCCTACAGGGAGTCTATGGCTACACCTTC	CASTLQGVYGYTF	TRBV19	-	TRBJ1-2	-
TGCGCCAGCAGCCTGGCCTTGGGCTCCTTGGGACTAGCGGGGGGGTCCCAATACAATGAGCAGTTCTTC	CASSLALGSLGLAGGSQYNEQFF	TRBV5-1	-	TRBJ2-1	TRBD2
TGTGCCAGCCTTTCCGACTACACAGATACGCAGTATTTT	CASLSDYTDTQYF	TRBV6-1	-	TRBJ2-3	-
TGTGCCAGCAGCCAAGATTCTTTGGCAGAGGAAGCTTTCTTT	CASSQDSLAEEAFF	TRBV4-2	-	TRBJ1-1	-
TGTGCCAGCAGCCACCCTTGGTTACAAGAGACCCAGTACTTC	CASSHPWLQETQYF	TRBV5-5	-	TRBJ2-5	-
TGTGCCAGCACCTCCCCGGACAGGGAGAGTGGCTACACCTTC	CASTSPDRESGYTF	TRBV7-9	-	TRBJ1-2	TRBD1
TGTGCCAGTAGACGACAGGATTCCGACTCTGGGGCCAACGTCCTGACTTTC	CASRRQDSDSGANVLTF	TRBV19	-	TRBJ2-6	-
TGCAGCGCGTCCCGCATAAATGAGCAGTTCTTC	CSASRINEQFF	TRBV29-1	-	TRBJ2-1	-
TGTGCCACCTTAAAACGGGGTAGTAGCAATCAGCCCCAGCATTTT	CATLKRGSSNQPQHF	TRBV6-1	-	TRBJ1-5	-
TGCGCCAGCAGTCTGCTGTTCTCTGGGACAGTAAAAGAGACCCAGTACTTC	CASSLLFSGTVKETQYF	TRBV5-1	-	TRBJ2-5	TRBD1
TGTGCCAGCAGCCCTCTAGCGGGTTCGAACACCGGGGAGCTGTTTTTT	CASSPLAGSNTGELFF	TRBV7-8	-	TRBJ2-2	TRBD2
TGTGCCAGCACTCTACTCGGTAAACCCTACGAGCAGTACTTC	CASTLLGKPYEQYF	TRBV6-5	once	TRBJ2-7	-
TGTGCCAGCAGTTTGGGCACAATTGGGGAAAAACTGTTTTTT	CASSLGTIGEKLFF	TRBV7-8	-	TRBJ1-4	-
TGCGCCAGCAGCCAAGGATCGCAGGGGGCGCGGAATTCACCCCTCCACTTT	CASSQGSQGARNSPLHF	TRBV4-1	-	TRBJ1-6	TRBD1
TGTGCCACCAGCGGTACAGGGGCTGAAGCTTTCTTT	CATSGTGAEAFF	TRBV15	-	TRBJ1-1	TRBD1
TGTGCCAGCAGTTCCCGGGGGGATAGCGGCACCGGGGAGCTGTTTTTT	CASSSRGDSGTGELFF	TRBV27	-	TRBJ2-2	TRBD2
TGTGCCAGTAGTATCCGGGGAATGAACACTGAAGCTTTCTTT	CASSIRGMNTEAFF	TRBV19	-	TRBJ1-1	-
TGTGCCAGCAGCCCACACACCAATCACGGGGTCGAGCAGTACTTC	CASSPHTNHGVEQYF	TRBV11-2	-	TRBJ2-7	-